A single T cell receptor (beta chain) is shown here with its context. This clonotype was recorded at least ten times. No cognate antigen has been identified for it. It has no much larger one-base neighbor in the sample; base qualities were not kept. The data originate from a study of T cells in Graves' hyperthyroidism and ophthalmopathy (dated by TCRdb to about 2019). For the wider study: Peripheral blood samples were taken at initial diagnosis, before any treatment was given. To identify TCR V-J signatures that set the groups apart, the researchers used a discovery cohort of 100 patients, made up of about 44 with Graves' ophthalmopathy and some 60 with stable Graves' hyperthyroidism. An independent validation cohort of under 20 hyperthyroidism patients and about 15 patients who later progressed to ophthalmopathy tested prospective prediction of ophthalmopathy. The 90 or so discovery patients were randomly split 7:3 into training and test sets. In about 6 Graves' hyperthyroidism patients, the study also compared T-cell repertoires from thyroid tissue with T-cell repertoires from blood. After blood sampling, hyperthyroidism patients were treated with methimazole at a starting dose of 30 mg daily, and ophthalmopathy patients were treated with high-dose intravenous methylprednisolone. TCR Vbeta CDR3 sequencing of 130 to 150 peripheral blood samples (over 40 ophthalmopathy, roughly 72 hyperthyroidism and roughly 17 progressor patients) is reported in the paper.

The TCR beta CDR3 regions were amplified from the RNA transcripts. The first round of RT-PCR for the TCR CDR3 was performed with the HTBI primer set and the Qiagen OneStep RT-PCR kit. Libraries were constructed in a second round of multiplex PCR, after which size selection and purification were performed. Libraries were sequenced paired-end with 100 bp reads on an Illumina HiSeq2000. On the authors' methods: SOAPnuke was used to process the raw data, throwing out any read that contained adapters or uncalled bases, had a mean Phred below 15, or lacked an exact constant-primer or identifier match. High-quality paired reads were merged with COPE v1.2.5, and unique nucleotide sequences were defined as clonotypes. MiTCR v1.1 was used to align clonotypes to the IMGT TRBV, TRBD and TRBJ reference segments. Analysis was restricted to V-J combinations with a frequency above 0.0001, which covered 98% to 99.2% of repertoires. The TCS score was defined as F50 (clonal expansion) divided by E x V (chaos), with BLOSUM62-based TCRdist calculated between CDR3 peptides within each V-J. Welch's t-statistics and random forest reduced roughly 530 V-J features to 13, which were used in a naive Bayes classifier (R e1071). The raw public data were reprocessed by TCRdb itself: fastp quality trimming at Q25, MiXCR clonotype calling, in-frame beta chains only. Identical CDR3 protein sequences are pooled into one entry, listed with their most common genes and DNA. The V and J calls reflect TCRdb's pipeline rather than the authors' work. Here the sample has approximately 560,000 distinct CDR3 sequences; 15% to 18% occur a single time. The biggest ten clones account for roughly 7.3% of the sample.

Graves' hyperthyroidism was defined as stable when no progression to ophthalmopathy occurred over 18 months of follow-up. Hyperthyroidism patients were aged 18 to 65 years and newly diagnosed, with disease duration of less than 2 months. Any patient with an uncontrolled infection, another autoimmune disease, pregnancy or lactation was excluded. Diagnoses relied on clinical symptoms, serum thyroxine and TRAb, thyroid ultrasound and orbital computed tomography. PBMCs were separated from roughly 10 ml of fresh peripheral blood using Ficoll-Paque density gradient centrifugation. Total RNA was extracted using Trizol reagent, and RNA quality was assessed on an Agilent 2100 Bioanalyzer. Study-wide findings and limitations: During validation, the model predicted progression to ophthalmopathy a median of about 6.3 months ahead of onset, with around 71% sensitivity and roughly 72% specificity. A 13 V-J signature model separated ophthalmopathy from stable hyperthyroidism, with about 90% sensitivity and approximately 81% specificity in cross-validation and 80%/75% in testing. Most expanded thyroid clonotypes (frequency above 0.001) were also found in blood, which suggests that blood repertoires may mirror thyroid immune responses. Sample size was not statistically predetermined, and blinding of investigators to group allocation was not performed.

As encoded in the germline V gene, CDR1 is MNHNS while CDR2 is SASEGT. From the cysteine through the phenylalanine, the CDR3 covers 15 amino acids. CDR3 DNA only is kept here, 45 bases in frame from base 1. V lost 4 bases and J lost 2 bases, and the count of bases not matched to a germline gene is 5. This receptor chain uses TRBV6-1 and TRBJ2-3; 8 bases in the middle match TRBD1. Sequences were obtained from blood. The TCR was taken from a young woman with Graves' hyperthyroidism. This receptor carries the CDR3 CASSGQGSLTDTQYF. The nucleotide sequence is given as TGTGCCAGCAGTGGACAGGGGTCCCTCACAGATACGCAGTATTTT.